This T cell receptor beta chain was sequenced for a study of shared clonotypes between healthy human individuals. Study-wide context: Aged between 18 and 49, the donors were a couple of women and three men.

Authors' processing steps: ImmunoSEQ output lacked quality scores and full-length reads, limiting matched filtering. Profiled with immunoSEQ multiplex PCR; TCRdb holds only in-frame clones, not every one. V, J and clone size derive from that table, while D and trimming were established from the DNA sequence. The repertoire holds around 600,000 clones, with about 95% as singletons. Germline V gene lookup returns CDR1 MNHEY and CDR2 SMNVEV (reference sequence). J was trimmed by 7 bases and V by 2 bases; bases with no gene match: 5. The CDR3 loop spans 15 amino acids. As concerns this clone: This specimen includes other DNA sequences encoding the same CDR3.

Positively selected for CCR7, the CD45RO-negative cells used as naive CD8 cells excluded terminally differentiated effector memory CD45RA+ cells. Donors, healthy HIV-negative adults, lacked recent acute infections or vaccinations. The TCR comes from a woman in her 30s in good health. The sequenced sample consisted of naive CD8+ T cells sorted from blood. This chain joins TRBV27 and TRBJ2-1, with 10 positions matching TRBD2. The CDR3 DNA sequence: TGTGCCAGCAGTTTAGGTTCTAGCGGGAGAAATGAGCAGTTCTTC. Translating gives CASSLGSSGRNEQFF.